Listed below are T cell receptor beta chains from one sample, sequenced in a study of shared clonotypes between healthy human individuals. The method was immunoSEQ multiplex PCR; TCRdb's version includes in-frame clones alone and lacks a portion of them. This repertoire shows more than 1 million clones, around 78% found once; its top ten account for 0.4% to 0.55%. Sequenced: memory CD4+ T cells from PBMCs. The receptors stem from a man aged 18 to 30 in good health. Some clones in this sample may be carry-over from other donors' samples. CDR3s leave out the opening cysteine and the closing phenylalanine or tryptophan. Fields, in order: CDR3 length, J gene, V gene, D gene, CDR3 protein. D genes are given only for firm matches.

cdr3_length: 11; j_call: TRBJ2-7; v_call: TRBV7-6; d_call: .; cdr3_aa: ASSLARGYEQY
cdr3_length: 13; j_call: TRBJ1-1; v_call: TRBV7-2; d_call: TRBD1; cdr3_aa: ASSSTSGGTGQAF
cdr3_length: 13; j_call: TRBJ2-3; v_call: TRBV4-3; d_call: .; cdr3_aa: ASSQERVSTDTQY
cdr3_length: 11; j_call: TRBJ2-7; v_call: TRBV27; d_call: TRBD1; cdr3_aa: ASSYRGQDEQY
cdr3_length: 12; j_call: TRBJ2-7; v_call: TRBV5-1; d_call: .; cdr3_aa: ASSLQGHSYEQY
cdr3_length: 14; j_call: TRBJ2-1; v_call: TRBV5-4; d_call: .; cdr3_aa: ASSPLGQGNYNEQF
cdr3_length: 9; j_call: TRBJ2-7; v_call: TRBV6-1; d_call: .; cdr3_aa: ASSPNYEQY
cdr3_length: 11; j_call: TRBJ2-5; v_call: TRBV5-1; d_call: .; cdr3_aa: ASTMSPLETQY
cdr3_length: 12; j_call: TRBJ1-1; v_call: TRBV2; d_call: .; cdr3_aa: ASSVFPANTEAF
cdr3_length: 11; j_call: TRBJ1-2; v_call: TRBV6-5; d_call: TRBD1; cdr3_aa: ASSGTGTYGYT
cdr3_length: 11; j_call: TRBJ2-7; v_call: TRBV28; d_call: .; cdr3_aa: ASSSHLSYEQY
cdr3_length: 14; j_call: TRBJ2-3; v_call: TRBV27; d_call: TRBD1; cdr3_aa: ASRSAGTGVSDTQY
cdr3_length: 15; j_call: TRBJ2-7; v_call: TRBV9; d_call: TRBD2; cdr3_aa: ASSPIGASGGSYEQY
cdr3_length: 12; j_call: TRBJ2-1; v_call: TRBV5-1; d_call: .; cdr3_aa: ASSLAGQNNEQF